The T cell receptor (beta chain) described here comes from a study of cytomegalovirus exposure and HLA in healthy donors. Looking at the study overall: Early on, a data release was issued that held about 85 million unique TCRs from HLA-typed donors.

PCR used 60 Vbeta primers and 13 Jbeta primers. The assay was immunoSEQ multiplex PCR, and TCRdb's table has in-frame clones only and misses some. The repertoire holds 150,000 to 200,000 clones, with 9.5% to 15% as singletons. The CDR3 is 14 residues long. V lost 5 bases to trimming and J lost 2 bases, with 13 bases between them. Per germline, CDR1 SGHNT and CDR2 YENEEA. Samples came from healthy bone marrow donors. The TCR was taken from a man in his forties or fifties in good health and CMV-seropositive. The sequenced material came from PBMCs. The chain carries TRBV11-3 and TRBJ2-7, with D tentatively TRBD1 (5 bases). Here the CDR3 DNA reads TGTGCCAGCAGCATTAGGACACAGCCCTACGAGCAGTACGTC. This gives the protein CASSIRTQPYEQYV.